The 22 T cell receptor beta chains given below trace back to one sample, sequenced in a study of early T cells in non-severe SARS-CoV-2 infection. TCRdb itself ran the 5' RACE reads through MiXCR, one entry per CDR3 protein. The table shows some 80,000 distinct CDR3 sequences, with roughly 12% occurring only once. The material was whole blood, obtained at baseline. The origin of the receptors is an adult who was a healthcare worker with PCR-confirmed SARS-CoV-2 infection or an uninfected control (not recorded which). The donor label of this sample is uncertain.

V is TRBV6-6 and J is TRBJ1-5, with D perhaps TRBD1 (5 bases). The germline gives CDR1 MNHNY, CDR2 SVGAGI (reference sequence). Between the trimmed V and J ends, which lost 6 bases and 6 bases, there was a span of 9 bases. CDR3 size: 12 residues. Here the CDR3 DNA reads TGTGCCAGCAGCCATCAGGGTCAGCCCCAGCATTTT. This codes for CASSHQGQPQHF.

This clonotype has just a few counts. J is TRBJ2-5 and V is TRBV7-9; D is possibly TRBD1 or TRBD2 (5 bases each). Germline CDR1 reads SEHNR; CDR2 reads FQNEAQ (reference sequence). V was pared by 4 bases and J by 2 bases, with 20 bases between. The CDR3 contains 17 residues. The CDR3 DNA reads TGTGCCAGCAGCTCTGGGACCCGTCTCCCCCAACAAGAGACCCAGTACTTC. Translating gives CASSSGTRLPQQETQYF.

The chain uses TRBV9 and TRBJ1-5; the D gene is possibly TRBD1 (5 bases). CDR3 size: 14 residues. Trimming shortened V by 4 bases and J by 8 bases, and 16 bases separated the two germline ends. The germline V gene has CDR1 SGDLS and CDR2 YYNGEE. CDR3 protein: CASSPGGGREPQHF. The CDR3 nucleotides are TGTGCCAGCAGCCCTGGGGGAGGGAGAGAGCCCCAGCATTTT.

This clonotype was seen many times. This chain links TRBV6-1 with TRBJ1-4; TRBD1 might be the D (6 bases). V was shortened by 1 base and J by 5 bases, with 14 bases between the two germline ends. In germline, CDR1 is MNHNS, CDR2 SASEGT. The CDR3 covers 16 residues. CDR3 sequence: CASSEGRVRGNEKLFF. In DNA, the CDR3 is TGTGCCAGCAGTGAAGGGCGGGTTAGGGGGAATGAAAAACTGTTTTTT.

A few counts support this clonotype. V is TRBV5-1 and J is TRBJ2-7; D perhaps matches TRBD2 (5 bases). Trimming left V 4 bases short and J 1 base short, with 9 bases between. CDR3 length: 13 amino acids. CDR1 is SGHRS, CDR2 YFSETQ, per germline. CDR3 protein: CASSREPSYEQYF. The CDR3 bases are TGCGCCAGCAGCCGGGAACCATCCTACGAGCAGTACTTC.

This clonotype was seen a handful of times. This chain uses TRBV18 with TRBJ1-6, with 7 bases matching TRBD1. The CDR3 has 16 residues. Unmatched junction bases numbered 4, after V lost 0 bases and J lost 5 bases. CDR1 and CDR2 (germline): KGHSH, LQKENI. CDR3 nucleotide sequence: TGTGCCAGCTCACCACCCGACAGGGTCGATAATTCACCCCTCCACTTT. It encodes CASSPPDRVDNSPLHF.

This clonotype appeared a few times. CDR3 DNA: TGCGCCAGCAGCCTAACCACCTCTGGAAACACCATATATTTT. Residues: CASSLTTSGNTIYF. The V call is TRBV4-3, the J call TRBJ1-3; D remains unclear. Germline loops: CDR1 LGHNA, CDR2 YSLEER. With 4 bases removed from V and 0 bases from J, the gap between germline ends came to 7 bases. The CDR3 extends over 14 amino acids.

This clonotype has ten or more counts. The rearrangement links TRBV2 to TRBJ2-1, with 14 positions matching TRBD2. Losses at the gene ends were 11 bases for V and 13 bases for J; bases not matched to a gene: 7. CDR3 size: 12 residues. Germline-derived CDR1 and CDR2 are SNHLY and FYNNEI. This chain's CDR3 is CAGGTSGRVQFF. CDR3 nucleotides: TGTGCCGGCGGGACTAGCGGGAGAGTCCAGTTCTTC.

This clonotype was seen many times. The genes are TRBV7-4 and TRBJ2-1; 13 bases match TRBD2. CDR3 length: 21 amino acids. In germline, CDR1 is SGHVT, CDR2 SQSDAQ. J lost 5 bases, V lost 5 bases, and 21 bases had no gene match. The CDR3 protein is CASSHHHLTSGRTVLHNEQFF. CDR3 in DNA: TGTGCCAGCAGCCACCACCACTTGACTAGCGGGAGGACCGTCCTACACAATGAGCAGTTCTTC.

CDR3 region: CASRPRDNLHEQYF. CDR3 sequence (DNA): TGTGCCAGTAGGCCCAGGGACAACCTCCACGAGCAGTACTTC. The chain uses TRBV19 and TRBJ2-7, with a tentative D call TRBD1 (6 bases). Germline V gene lookup returns CDR1 LNHDA and CDR2 SQIVND (reference sequence). The CDR3 length is 14 residues. V shed 6 bases and J shed 5 bases, with 17 bases lying between them. The full variable domain, in which reference TRBV19 and TRBJ2-7 provide the parts outside the CDR3, is DGGITQSPKYLFRKEGQNVTLSCEQNLNHDAMYWYRQDPGQGLRLIYYSQIVNDFQKGDIAEGYSVSREKKESFPLTVTSAQKNPTAFYLCASRPRDNLHEQYFGPGTRLTVT.

This chain uses TRBV4-3 with TRBJ1-4, with TRBD1 matching 8 bases. Germline V lookup: CDR1 LGHNA, CDR2 YSLEER. Unmatched junction bases numbered 12, after V lost 1 base and J lost 8 bases. The CDR3 totals 17 residues. The CDR3 DNA reads TGCGCCAGCAGCCAAGGCCCTCACAGGGGGTCAGGGGAAAAACTGTTTTTT. This sequence encodes CASSQGPHRGSGEKLFF.

This clonotype was found many times. This chain links TRBV7-2 with TRBJ1-4, with D maybe TRBD1 (5 bases). Trimming stripped 5 bases from V and 7 bases from J, with 8 bases between. Germline CDR1 SGHTA, CDR2 FQGNSA. This CDR3 has 12 amino acids. Written as DNA, the CDR3 is TGTGCCAGCAGCCTGGGGGGTGAAAAACTGTTTTTT. Translated, it gives CASSLGGEKLFF.

This clonotype turned up a few times. The chain's CDR3 is CASSLEGSYGYTF. In DNA form, the CDR3 reads TGCGCCAGCAGCTTGGAGGGCAGCTATGGCTACACCTTC. The rearrangement joins TRBV5-1 to TRBJ1-2; D is unresolved. Trimming removed 0 bases from V and 4 bases from J, with 7 bases in between. This CDR3 is built from 13 residues. Per the germline V gene, CDR1 is SGHRS and CDR2 is YFSETQ.

This clonotype came up a few times. V usage is TRBV18 and J usage is TRBJ2-6; D not resolved. Germline-derived CDR1 and CDR2 are KGHSH and LQKENI. The V gene lost 3 bases and the J gene lost 0 bases, with 6 bases spanning the gap. The length of the CDR3 is 15 residues. The CDR3 loop reads CASSPVPSGANVLTF. For the CDR3, the DNA is TGTGCCAGCTCACCGGTTCCCTCTGGGGCCAACGTCCTGACTTTC.

The chain has TRBV3-1 and TRBJ2-1; no clear D gene. In germline, CDR1 is LGHDT, CDR2 YNNKEL (reference sequence). CDR3 length equals 19 residues. V dropped 1 base and J dropped 0 bases, with 19 bases sitting between them. CDR3 loop: CASSQAFYSQLASYNEQFF. DNA of the CDR3: TGTGCCAGCAGCCAAGCGTTTTATAGTCAACTGGCCTCCTACAATGAGCAGTTCTTC.

J is TRBJ2-1 and V is TRBV5-1; D gene unclear. CDR3 length: 13 residues. Trimming removed 4 bases from V and 8 bases from J, with 13 bases in between. CDR1 and CDR2 (germline): SGHRS, YFSETQ. CDR3 in amino acids: CASSRRPVDEQFF. DNA of the CDR3: TGCGCCAGCAGCCGCCGGCCGGTGGATGAGCAGTTCTTC.

This clonotype was counted many times. The chain uses TRBV18 and TRBJ2-5, with D maybe TRBD2 (7 bases). Deletions cut 6 bases from V and 5 bases from J, with 16 bases between. The CDR3 covers 14 residues. CDR1 and CDR2 from the germline V gene are KGHSH and LQKENI. The CDR3 region is CASSGGAGSETQYF. The DNA for the CDR3 is TGTGCCAGCTCTGGGGGGGCCGGATCGGAGACCCAGTACTTC.

This clonotype occurred a few times. The rearrangement uses TRBV11-2 and TRBJ2-3; possibly TRBD1 or TRBD2 for D (5 bases each). The CDR3 length is 14 residues. Trimming removed 5 bases from V and 4 bases from J, with 13 bases in between. The germline gives CDR1 SGHAT, CDR2 FQNNGV. CDR3 in amino acids: CASSPGLSSDTQYF. In nucleotides, the CDR3 is TGTGCCAGCAGCCCGGGGCTCTCTTCAGATACGCAGTATTTT.

The sample holds many counts of this clonotype. One end of the junction varies from germline; a read error may be responsible. The J gene is TRBJ2-7, the V gene TRBV5-6; D uncertain. This CDR3 has 12 residues. Germline lookup yields CDR1 SGHDT and CDR2 YYEEEE. The DNA of the CDR3 is TGTGCCAGCAGCTTGACAGCCTACGAACAGTACTTC. Its translation: CASSLTAYEQYF.

This clonotype was seen at least ten times. The chain joins TRBV7-9 to TRBJ2-7, with TRBD2 identical over 10 bases. Germline V gene sequence: CDR1 SEHNR, CDR2 FQNEAQ (reference sequence). The CDR3 loop spans 14 amino acids. V trimming: 4 bases; J trimming: 6 bases; junction bases outside the gene matches: 6. The CDR3 region is CASSSTSGISEQYF. CDR3 nucleotides: TGTGCCAGCAGCTCAACTAGCGGGATCTCCGAGCAGTACTTC.

This clonotype was detected only a few times. The gene calls are TRBV12-3 or TRBV12-4 and TRBJ1-2; no reliable D call. The CDR3 covers 13 residues. Trimming cost V 5 bases and J 4 bases, with 11 bases left between them. This CDR3 is CASSLQKLYGYTF. The CDR3 coding sequence is TGTGCCAGCAGTCTACAAAAACTCTATGGCTACACCTTC.

J is TRBJ2-5 and V is TRBV9; D is perhaps TRBD1 (6 bases). Germline CDR1 is SGDLS and CDR2 is YYNGEE. V was shortened by 0 bases and J by 4 bases, with 13 bases between the two germline ends. The CDR3 covers 15 residues. The CDR3 coding sequence is TGTGCCAGCAGCGTAGCTATGGGGGCGTTAGAGACCCAGTACTTC. This gives the protein CASSVAMGALETQYF. Full variable domain (remainder filled in from reference TRBV9 and TRBJ2-5): DSGVTQTPKHLITATGQRVTLRCSPRSGDLSVYWYQQSLDQGLQFLIQYYNGEERAKGNILERFSAQQFPDLHSELNLSSLELGDSALYFCASSVAMGALETQYFGPGTRLLVL.